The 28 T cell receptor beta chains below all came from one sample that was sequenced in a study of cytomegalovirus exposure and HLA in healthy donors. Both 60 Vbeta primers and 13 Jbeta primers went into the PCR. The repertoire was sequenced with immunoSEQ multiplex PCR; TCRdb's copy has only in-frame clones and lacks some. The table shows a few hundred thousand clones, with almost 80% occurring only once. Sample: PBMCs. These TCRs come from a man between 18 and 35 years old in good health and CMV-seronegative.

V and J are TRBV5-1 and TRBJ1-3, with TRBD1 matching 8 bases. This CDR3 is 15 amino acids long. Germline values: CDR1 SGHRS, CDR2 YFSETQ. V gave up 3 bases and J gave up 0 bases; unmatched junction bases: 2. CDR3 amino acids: CASSSGQGSGNTIYF. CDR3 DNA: TGCGCCAGCAGCTCCGGACAGGGCTCTGGAAACACCATATATTTT. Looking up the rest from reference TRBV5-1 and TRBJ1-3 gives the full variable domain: KAGVTQTPRYLIKTRGQQVTLSCSPISGHRSVSWYQQTPGQGLQFLFEYFSETQRNKGNFPGRFSGRQFSNSRSEMNVSTLELGDSALYLCASSSGQGSGNTIYFGEGSWLTVV.

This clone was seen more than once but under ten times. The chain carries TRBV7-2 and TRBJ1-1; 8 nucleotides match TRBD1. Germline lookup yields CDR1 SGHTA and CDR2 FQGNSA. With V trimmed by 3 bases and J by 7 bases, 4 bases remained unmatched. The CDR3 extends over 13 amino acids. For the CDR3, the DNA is TGTGCCAGCAGCTTGACAGGGGTGGGTGAAGCTTTCTTT. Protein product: CASSLTGVGEAFF.

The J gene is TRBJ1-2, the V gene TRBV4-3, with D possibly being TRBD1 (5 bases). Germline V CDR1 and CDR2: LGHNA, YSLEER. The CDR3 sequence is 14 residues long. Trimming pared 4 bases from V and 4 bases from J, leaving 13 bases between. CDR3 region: CASSPSGGGYGYTF. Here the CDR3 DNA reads TGCGCCAGCAGCCCCTCCGGCGGGGGCTATGGCTACACCTTC.

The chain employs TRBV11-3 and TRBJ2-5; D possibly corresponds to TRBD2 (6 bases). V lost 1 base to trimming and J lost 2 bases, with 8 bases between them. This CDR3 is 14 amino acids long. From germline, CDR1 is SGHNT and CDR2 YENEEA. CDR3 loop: CASSLAGGQETQYF. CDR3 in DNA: TGTGCCAGCAGCTTAGCCGGGGGACAAGAGACCCAGTACTTC. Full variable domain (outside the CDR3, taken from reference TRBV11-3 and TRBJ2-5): EAGVVQSPRYKIIEKKQPVAFWCNPISGHNTLYWYLQNLGQGPELLIRYENEEAVDDSQLPKDRFSAERLKGVDSTLKIQPAELGDSAVYLCASSLAGGQETQYFGPGTRLLVL.

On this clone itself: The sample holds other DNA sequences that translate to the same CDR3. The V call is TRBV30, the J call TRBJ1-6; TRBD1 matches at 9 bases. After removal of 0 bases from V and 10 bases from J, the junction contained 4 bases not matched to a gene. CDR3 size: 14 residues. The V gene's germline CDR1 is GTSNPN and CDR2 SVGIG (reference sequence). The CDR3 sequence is CAWSVGQGNSPLHF. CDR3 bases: TGTGCCTGGAGTGTCGGACAGGGGAACTCACCCCTCCACTTT.

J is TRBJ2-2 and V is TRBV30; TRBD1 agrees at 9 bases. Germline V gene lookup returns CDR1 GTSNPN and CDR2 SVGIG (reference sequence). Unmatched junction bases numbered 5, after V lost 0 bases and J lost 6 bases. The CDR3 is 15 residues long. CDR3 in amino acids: CAWSVGTGHAGELFF. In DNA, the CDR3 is TGTGCCTGGAGTGTGGGGACAGGGCACGCCGGGGAGCTGTTTTTT.

The chain's CDR3 is CASSYGRGDPYEQYF. As DNA, the CDR3 is TGTGCCAGCAGTTACGGCAGGGGCGATCCCTACGAGCAGTACTTC. The V gene is TRBV6-5, the J gene TRBJ2-5, with TRBD1 as a possible D gene (6 bases). The DNA end favors TRBJ2-7, so the J call may be wrong. This CDR3 is built from 15 residues. Per the germline V gene, CDR1 is MNHEY and CDR2 is SVGAGI.

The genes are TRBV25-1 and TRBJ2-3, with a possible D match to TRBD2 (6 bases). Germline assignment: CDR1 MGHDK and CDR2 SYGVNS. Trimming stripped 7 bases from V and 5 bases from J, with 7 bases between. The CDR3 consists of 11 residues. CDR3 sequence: CASTGEDTQYF. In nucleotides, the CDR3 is TGTGCCAGCACGGGGGAAGATACGCAGTATTTT. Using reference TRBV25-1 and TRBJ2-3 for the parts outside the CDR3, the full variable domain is EADIYQTPRYLVIGTGKKITLECSQTMGHDKMYWYQQDPGMELHLIHYSYGVNSTEKGDLSSESTVSRIRTEHFPLTLESARPSHTSQYLCASTGEDTQYFGPGTRLTVL.

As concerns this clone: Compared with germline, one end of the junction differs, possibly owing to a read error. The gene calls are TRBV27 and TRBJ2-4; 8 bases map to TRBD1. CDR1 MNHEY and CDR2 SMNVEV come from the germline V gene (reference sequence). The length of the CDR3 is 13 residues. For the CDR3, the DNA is TGTGCCAGCAGTTTCCCGGGACAGGCGTTTATGAACTTC. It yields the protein CASSFPGQAFMNF.

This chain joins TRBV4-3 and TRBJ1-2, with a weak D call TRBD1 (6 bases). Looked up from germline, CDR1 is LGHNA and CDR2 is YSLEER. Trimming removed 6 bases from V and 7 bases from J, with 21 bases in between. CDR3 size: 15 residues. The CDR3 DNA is TGCGCCAGCAGGCCTGAACAGGGTTTTGGTAGTGGCTACACCTTC. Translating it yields CASRPEQGFGSGYTF.

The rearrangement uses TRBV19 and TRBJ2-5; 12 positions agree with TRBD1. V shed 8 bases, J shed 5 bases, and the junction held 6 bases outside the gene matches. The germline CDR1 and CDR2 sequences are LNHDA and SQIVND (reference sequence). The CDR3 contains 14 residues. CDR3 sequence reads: CASDPGQGAETQYF. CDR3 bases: TGTGCCAGTGACCCGGGACAGGGGGCTGAGACCCAGTACTTC.

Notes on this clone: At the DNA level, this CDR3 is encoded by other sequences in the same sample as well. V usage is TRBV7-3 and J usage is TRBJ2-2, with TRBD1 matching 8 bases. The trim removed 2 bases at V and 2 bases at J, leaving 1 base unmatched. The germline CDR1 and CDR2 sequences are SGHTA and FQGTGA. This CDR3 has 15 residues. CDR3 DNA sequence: TGTGCCAGCAGCTTACAGGGGGCCAACACCGGGGAGCTGTTTTTT. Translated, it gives CASSLQGANTGELFF.

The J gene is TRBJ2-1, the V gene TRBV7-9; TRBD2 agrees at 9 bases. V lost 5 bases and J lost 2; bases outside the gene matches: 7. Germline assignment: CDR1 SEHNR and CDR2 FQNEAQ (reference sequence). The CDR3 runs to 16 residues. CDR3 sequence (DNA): TGTGCCAGCAGCCCCGGAGCGGGGGGCGCCTACAATGAGCAGTTCTTC. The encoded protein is CASSPGAGGAYNEQFF.

The CDR3 here is CASSLDRQSYEQYF. CDR3 nucleotide sequence: TGCGCCAGCAGCTTGGATCGCCAGTCCTACGAGCAGTACTTC. The chain has TRBV5-1 and TRBJ2-7, with no clear D. V was shortened by 0 bases and J by 1 base, with 8 bases between the two germline ends. The V gene's germline CDR1 is SGHRS and CDR2 YFSETQ. CDR3 length: 14 residues. Looking up the rest from reference TRBV5-1 and TRBJ2-7 gives the full variable domain: KAGVTQTPRYLIKTRGQQVTLSCSPISGHRSVSWYQQTPGQGLQFLFEYFSETQRNKGNFPGRFSGRQFSNSRSEMNVSTLELGDSALYLCASSLDRQSYEQYFGPGTRLTVT.

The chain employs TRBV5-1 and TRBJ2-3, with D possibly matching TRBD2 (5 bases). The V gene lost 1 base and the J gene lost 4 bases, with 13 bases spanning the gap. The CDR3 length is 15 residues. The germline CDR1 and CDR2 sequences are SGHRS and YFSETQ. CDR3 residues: CASSLRNLGADTQYF. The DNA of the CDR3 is TGCGCCAGCAGCTTGCGAAACCTCGGGGCAGATACGCAGTATTTT.

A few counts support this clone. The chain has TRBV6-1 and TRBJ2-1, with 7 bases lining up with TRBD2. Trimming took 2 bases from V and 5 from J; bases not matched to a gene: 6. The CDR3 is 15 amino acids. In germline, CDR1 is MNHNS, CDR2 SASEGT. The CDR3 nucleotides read TGTGCCAGCAGTGAAATTGGGGAGGGCCACAATGAGCAGTTCTTC. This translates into CASSEIGEGHNEQFF.

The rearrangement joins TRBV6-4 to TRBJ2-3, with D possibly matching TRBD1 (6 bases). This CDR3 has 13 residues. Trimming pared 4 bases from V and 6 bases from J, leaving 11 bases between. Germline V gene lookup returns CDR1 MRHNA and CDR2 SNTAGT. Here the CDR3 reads CASSVNQGDTQYF. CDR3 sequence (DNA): TGTGCCAGCAGTGTAAACCAGGGGGATACGCAGTATTTT.

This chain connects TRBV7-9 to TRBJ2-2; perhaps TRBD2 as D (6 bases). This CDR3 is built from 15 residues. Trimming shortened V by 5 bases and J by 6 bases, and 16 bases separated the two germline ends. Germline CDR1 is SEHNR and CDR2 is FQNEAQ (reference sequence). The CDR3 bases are TGTGCCAGCAGCGCCGGGGGAGTCGGCCCCGGGGAGCTGTTTTTT. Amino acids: CASSAGGVGPGELFF.

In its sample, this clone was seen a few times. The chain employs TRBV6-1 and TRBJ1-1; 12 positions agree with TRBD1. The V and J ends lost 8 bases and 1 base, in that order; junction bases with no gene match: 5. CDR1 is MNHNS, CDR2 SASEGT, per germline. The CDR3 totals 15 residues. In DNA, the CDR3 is TGTGCCAGCGGGACAGGGGGCGCGAGGAACACTGAAGCTTTCTTT. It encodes CASGTGGARNTEAFF.

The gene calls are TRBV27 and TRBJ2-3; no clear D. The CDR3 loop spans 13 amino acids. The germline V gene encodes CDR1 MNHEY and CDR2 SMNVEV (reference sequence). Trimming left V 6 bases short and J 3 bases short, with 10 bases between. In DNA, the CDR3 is TGTGCCAGCAGGCGTACCGGGACAGATACGCAGTATTTT. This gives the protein CASRRTGTDTQYF.

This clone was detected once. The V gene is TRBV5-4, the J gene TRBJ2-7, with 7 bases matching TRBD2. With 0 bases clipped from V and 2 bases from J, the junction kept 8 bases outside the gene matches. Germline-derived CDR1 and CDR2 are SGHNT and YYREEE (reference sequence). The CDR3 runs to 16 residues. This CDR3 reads CASSLEASSGTYEQYF. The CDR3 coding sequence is TGTGCCAGCAGCTTGGAGGCGTCTAGCGGCACCTACGAGCAGTACTTC.

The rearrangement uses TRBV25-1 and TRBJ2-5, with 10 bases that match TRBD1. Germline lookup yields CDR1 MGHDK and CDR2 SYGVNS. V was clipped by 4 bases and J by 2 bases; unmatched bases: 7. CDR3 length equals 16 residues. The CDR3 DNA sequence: TGTGCCAGCAGTGGGGTAGGGGACAGGGGACAAGAGACCCAGTACTTC. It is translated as CASSGVGDRGQETQYF.

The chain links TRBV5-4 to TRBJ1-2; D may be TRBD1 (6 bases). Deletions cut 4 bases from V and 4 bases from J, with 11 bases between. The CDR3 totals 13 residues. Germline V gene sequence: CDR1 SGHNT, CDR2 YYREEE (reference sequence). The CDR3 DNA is TGTGCCAGCAGCGCCGGGACACTCTATGGCTACACCTTC. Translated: CASSAGTLYGYTF.

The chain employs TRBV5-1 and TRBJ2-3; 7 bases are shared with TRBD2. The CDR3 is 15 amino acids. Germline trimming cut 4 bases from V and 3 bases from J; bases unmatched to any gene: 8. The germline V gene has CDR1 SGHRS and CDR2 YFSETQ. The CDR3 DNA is TGCGCCAGCAGCGGTGGACTAGTTTCGACAGATACGCAGTATTTT. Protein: CASSGGLVSTDTQYF.

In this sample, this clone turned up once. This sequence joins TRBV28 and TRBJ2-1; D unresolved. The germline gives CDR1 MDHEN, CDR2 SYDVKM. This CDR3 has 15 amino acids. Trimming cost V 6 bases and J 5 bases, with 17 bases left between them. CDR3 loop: CASSSIGLRDNEQFF. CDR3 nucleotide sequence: TGTGCCAGCAGCTCTATAGGCCTACGGGACAATGAGCAGTTCTTC.

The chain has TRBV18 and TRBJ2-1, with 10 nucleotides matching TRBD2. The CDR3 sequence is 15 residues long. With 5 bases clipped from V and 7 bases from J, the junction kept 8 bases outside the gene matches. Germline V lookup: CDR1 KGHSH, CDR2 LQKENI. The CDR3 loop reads CASSSSGGNLNEQFF. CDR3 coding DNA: TGTGCCAGCTCATCTAGCGGGGGAAACCTGAATGAGCAGTTCTTC.

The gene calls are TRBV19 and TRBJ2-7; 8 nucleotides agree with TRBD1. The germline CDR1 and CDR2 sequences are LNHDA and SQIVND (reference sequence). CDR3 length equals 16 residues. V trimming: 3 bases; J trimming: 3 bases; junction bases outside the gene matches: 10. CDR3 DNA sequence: TGTGCCAGTAGTATCCGACCCGCGGACAGGGACTACGAGCAGTACTTC. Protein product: CASSIRPADRDYEQYF.

CDR3 coding DNA: TGTGCCTGGTCCCTAGCGCGGACGAACTACGAGCAGTACTTC. Translating gives CAWSLARTNYEQYF. This rearrangement joins TRBV30 to TRBJ2-7, with D possibly TRBD2 on 6 matching bases. CDR3 length: 14 amino acids. In germline, CDR1 is GTSNPN, CDR2 SVGIG (reference sequence). Trimming took 5 bases from V and 3 from J, leaving 17 bases between them.